The 11 T cell receptor beta chains presented below share a single source sample, sequenced in a study of T cells expressing NK-cell markers. One entry per CDR3 protein, without DNA, is what TCRdb gives after re-calling the 5' RACE reads. Its listing shows 350,000 to 450,000 distinct CDR3 sequences. The sample comprised blood T cells: a sorted CD56 or NKG2C T cell subset, CD4+ or CD8+ T cells, or bulk PBMC T cells (not recorded which). These receptors all stem from a man between 18 and 69 years old in good health.

The chain uses TRBV18 and TRBJ2-7; TCRdb's D call of TRBD1 is untestable without DNA. CDR1 KGHSH and CDR2 LQKENI come from the germline V gene. The CDR3 runs to 13 residues. The CDR3 here is CASSLLGVSEQYF.

The V and J genes are TRBV6-1 and TRBJ2-5; TCRdb's assignment of TRBD1 cannot be checked, as there is no DNA. This CDR3 region has 14 residues. Germline CDR1 reads MNHNS; CDR2 reads SASEGT. The CDR3 protein is CASSTTGGGETQYF.

Here the CDR3 reads CASSTQINDGKLFF. The chain carries TRBV12-3 or TRBV12-4 and TRBJ1-4. The CDR3 has 14 residues.

The chain recombines TRBV2 with TRBJ2-3; TCRdb outputs TRBD1, but without DNA this stays unchecked. The germline V gene encodes CDR1 SNHLY and CDR2 FYNNEI. The CDR3 totals 17 residues. Here the CDR3 reads CASRARGGWGGTDTQYF.

V usage is TRBV18 and J usage is TRBJ2-2. Germline V CDR1 and CDR2: KGHSH, LQKENI. The CDR3 length is 12 residues. This chain's CDR3 is CASSTQGWELFF. Combining the CDR3 with reference TRBV18 and TRBJ2-2 gives the whole variable domain NAGVMQNPRHLVRRRGQEARLRCSPMKGHSHVYWYRQLPEEGLKFMVYLQKENIIDESGMPKERFSAEFPKEGPSILRIQQVVRGDSAAYFCASSTQGWELFFGEGSRLTVL.

J is TRBJ1-6 and V is TRBV7-2; the D gene TCRdb calls, TRBD1, cannot be checked with no DNA. The CDR3 consists of 14 residues. Germline-derived CDR1 and CDR2 are SGHTA and FQGNSA. This chain's CDR3 is CASSFPGAYSPLHF.

The chain has TRBV28 and TRBJ2-5. This CDR3 contains 13 residues. Germline-derived CDR1 and CDR2 are MDHEN and SYDVKM. The CDR3 loop reads CASRQDRLETQYF.

V is TRBV3-1 and J is TRBJ1-2; TCRdb returns TRBD1, unconfirmable since there is no DNA. The CDR3 has 15 residues. Germline V gene sequence: CDR1 LGHDT, CDR2 YNNKEL (reference sequence). CDR3 residues: CASSLSPWASYGYTF.

The chain combines TRBV7-9 with TRBJ1-4. There are 12 residues in the CDR3. Per the germline V gene, CDR1 is SEHNR and CDR2 is FQNEAQ (reference sequence). The CDR3 sequence: CASSPVGEKLFF.

The gene calls are TRBV21-1 and TRBJ2-3. TRBV21-1 is a documented pseudogene. The CDR3 contains 11 residues. CDR3 in amino acids: CASKVGDTQYF.

The chain carries TRBV3-1 and TRBJ2-5; TCRdb picks TRBD1, but there is no DNA to check that call. Germline V gene data show CDR1 as LGHDT and CDR2 as YNNKEL (reference sequence). This CDR3 is built from 13 residues. The CDR3 is CASSPPYGVAQYF.